This T cell receptor beta chain comes out of a study of CD8 T cells in ankylosing spondylitis. This clonotype has a count of ten or more. Trimming cost V 10 bases and J 9 bases, with 16 bases left between them. Germline V gives CDR1 MNHNS, CDR2 SASEGT. CDR3 length: 12 amino acids. MiXCR was run by TCRdb on the 5' RACE reads, yielding one entry per CDR3 protein. The data hold a few hundred thousand distinct CDR3 sequences, with around 10% observed a single time. The source material was blood, either unsorted or a sorted T cell fraction (not recorded which). This clonotype was obtained from a male donor with ankylosing spondylitis or in good health (not recorded which). The chain couples TRBV6-1 to TRBJ2-1; D may match TRBD1 or TRBD2 (5 bases each). Written as DNA, the CDR3 is TGTGCCACTTATTCCCCCGGGACTGAGCAGTTCTTC. This gives the protein CATYSPGTEQFF.